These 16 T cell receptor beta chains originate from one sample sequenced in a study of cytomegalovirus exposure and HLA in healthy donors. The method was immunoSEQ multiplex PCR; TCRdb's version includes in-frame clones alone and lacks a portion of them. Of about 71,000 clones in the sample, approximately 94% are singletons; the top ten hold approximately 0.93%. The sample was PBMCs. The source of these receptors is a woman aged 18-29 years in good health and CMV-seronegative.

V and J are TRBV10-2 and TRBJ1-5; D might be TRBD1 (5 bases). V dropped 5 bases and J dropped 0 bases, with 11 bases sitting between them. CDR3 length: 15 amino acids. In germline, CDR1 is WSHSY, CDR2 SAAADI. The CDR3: CASSRDLYSNQPQHF. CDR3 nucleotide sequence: TGCGCCAGCAGTAGGGACTTGTATAGCAATCAGCCCCAGCATTTT.

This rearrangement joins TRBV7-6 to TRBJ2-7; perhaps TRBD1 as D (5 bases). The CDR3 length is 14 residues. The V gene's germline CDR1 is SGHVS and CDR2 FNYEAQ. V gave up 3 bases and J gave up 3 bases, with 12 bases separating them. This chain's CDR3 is CASSFNPGFYEQYF. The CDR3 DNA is TGTGCCAGCAGCTTTAATCCAGGGTTCTACGAGCAGTACTTC.

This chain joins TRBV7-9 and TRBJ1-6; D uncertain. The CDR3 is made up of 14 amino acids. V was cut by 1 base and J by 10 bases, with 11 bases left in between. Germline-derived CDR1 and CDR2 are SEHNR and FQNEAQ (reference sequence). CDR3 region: CASSLGGLRSPLHF. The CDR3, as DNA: TGTGCCAGCAGCTTAGGAGGGTTAAGATCACCCCTCCACTTT.

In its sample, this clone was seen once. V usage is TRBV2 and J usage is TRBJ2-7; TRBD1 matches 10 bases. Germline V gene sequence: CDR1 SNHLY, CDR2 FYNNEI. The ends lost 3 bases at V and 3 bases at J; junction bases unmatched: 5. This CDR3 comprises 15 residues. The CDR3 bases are TGTGCCAGCAGTGACGTGACAGGGGGCGTCTACGAGCAGTACTTC. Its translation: CASSDVTGGVYEQYF.

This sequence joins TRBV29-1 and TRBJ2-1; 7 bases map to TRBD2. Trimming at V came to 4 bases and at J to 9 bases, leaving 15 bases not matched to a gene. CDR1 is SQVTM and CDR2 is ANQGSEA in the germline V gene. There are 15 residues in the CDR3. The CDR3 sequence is CSVVRAGTMSSEQFF. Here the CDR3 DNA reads TGCAGCGTTGTTCGAGCGGGAACCATGAGTTCTGAGCAGTTCTTC.

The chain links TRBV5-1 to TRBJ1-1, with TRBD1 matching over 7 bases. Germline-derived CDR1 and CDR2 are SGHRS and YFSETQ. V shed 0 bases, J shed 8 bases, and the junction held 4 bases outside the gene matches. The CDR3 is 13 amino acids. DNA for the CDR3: TGCGCCAGCAGCTTGGCCGTGGGACAGGAAGCTTTCTTT. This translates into CASSLAVGQEAFF.

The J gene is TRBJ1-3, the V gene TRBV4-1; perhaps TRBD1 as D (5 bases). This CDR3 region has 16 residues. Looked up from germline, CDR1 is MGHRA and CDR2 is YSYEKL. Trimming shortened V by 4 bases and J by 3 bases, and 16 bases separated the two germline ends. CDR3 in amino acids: CASSLSQGALGNTIYF. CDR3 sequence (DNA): TGCGCCAGCAGCCTTAGTCAAGGGGCGCTTGGAAACACCATATATTTT.

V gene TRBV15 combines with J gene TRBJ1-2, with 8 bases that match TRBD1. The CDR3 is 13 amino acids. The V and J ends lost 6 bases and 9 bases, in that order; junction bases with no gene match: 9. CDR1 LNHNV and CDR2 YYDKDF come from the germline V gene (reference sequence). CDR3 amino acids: CATRTGDRYSYTF. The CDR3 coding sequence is TGTGCCACCAGGACAGGGGATAGGTATAGCTACACCTTC.

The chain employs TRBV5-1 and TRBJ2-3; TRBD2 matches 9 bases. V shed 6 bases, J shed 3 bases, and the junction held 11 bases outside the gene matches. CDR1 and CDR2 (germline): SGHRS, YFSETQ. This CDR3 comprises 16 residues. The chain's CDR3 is CASTAAGTSSTDTQYF. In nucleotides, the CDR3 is TGCGCCAGCACCGCAGCAGGGACTAGCTCTACAGATACGCAGTATTTT.

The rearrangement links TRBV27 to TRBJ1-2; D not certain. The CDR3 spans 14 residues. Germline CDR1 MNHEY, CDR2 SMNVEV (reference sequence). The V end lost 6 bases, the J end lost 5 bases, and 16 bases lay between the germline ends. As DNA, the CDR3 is TGTGCCAGCAGCGTTCAATCATCCGGGTATGGCTACACCTTC. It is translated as CASSVQSSGYGYTF.

As DNA, the CDR3 is TGTGCCAGCAGTGGGGGATACAGGGTAACCTACGAGCAGTACTTC. It encodes CASSGGYRVTYEQYF. J is TRBJ2-7 and V is TRBV6-1, with D possibly matching TRBD1 (6 bases). V lost 4 bases and J lost 2, with 15 bases in between. Germline values: CDR1 MNHNS, CDR2 SASEGT. This CDR3 spans 15 amino acids.

This chain's CDR3 is CASSEAITTDTQYF. The CDR3 bases are TGCGCCAGCAGTGAGGCGATAACCACAGATACGCAGTATTTT. The genes are TRBV10-1 and TRBJ2-3; D remains ambiguous. This CDR3 contains 14 residues. The germline V gene encodes CDR1 WNHNN and CDR2 SYGVQD (reference sequence). Trimming took off 2 bases at V and 2 bases at J, with 8 bases between the two ends.

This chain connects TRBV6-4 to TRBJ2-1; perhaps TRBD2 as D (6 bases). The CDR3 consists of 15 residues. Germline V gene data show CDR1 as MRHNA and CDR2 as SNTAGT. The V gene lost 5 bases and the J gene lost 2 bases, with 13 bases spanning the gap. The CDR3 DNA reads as TGTGCCAGCAGTTTGCGGCTAGCGACCTACAATGAGCAGTTCTTC. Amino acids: CASSLRLATYNEQFF.

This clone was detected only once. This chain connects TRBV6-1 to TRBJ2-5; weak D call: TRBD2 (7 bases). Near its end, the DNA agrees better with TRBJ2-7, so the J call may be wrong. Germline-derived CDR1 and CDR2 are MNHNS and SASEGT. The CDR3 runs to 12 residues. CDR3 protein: CASQGTIYEQYF. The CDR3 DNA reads TGTGCCAGTCAGGGGACTATCTACGAGCAGTACTTC.

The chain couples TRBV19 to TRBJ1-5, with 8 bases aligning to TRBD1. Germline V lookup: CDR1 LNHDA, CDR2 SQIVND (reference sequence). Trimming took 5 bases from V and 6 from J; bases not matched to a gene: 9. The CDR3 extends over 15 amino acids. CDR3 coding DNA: TGTGCCAGTAGTTTCTCGACAGGGGCGGGTCAGCCCCAGCATTTT. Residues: CASSFSTGAGQPQHF.

The CDR3 sequence is CASSIWGGLYNEQFF. The CDR3 bases are TGTGCCAGTAGTATTTGGGGGGGTCTCTACAATGAGCAGTTCTTC. The chain couples TRBV19 to TRBJ2-1; TRBD2 matches 7 bases. The germline V gene has CDR1 LNHDA and CDR2 SQIVND (reference sequence). The CDR3 consists of 15 residues. The V and J ends lost 3 bases and 3 bases, in that order; junction bases with no gene match: 5.